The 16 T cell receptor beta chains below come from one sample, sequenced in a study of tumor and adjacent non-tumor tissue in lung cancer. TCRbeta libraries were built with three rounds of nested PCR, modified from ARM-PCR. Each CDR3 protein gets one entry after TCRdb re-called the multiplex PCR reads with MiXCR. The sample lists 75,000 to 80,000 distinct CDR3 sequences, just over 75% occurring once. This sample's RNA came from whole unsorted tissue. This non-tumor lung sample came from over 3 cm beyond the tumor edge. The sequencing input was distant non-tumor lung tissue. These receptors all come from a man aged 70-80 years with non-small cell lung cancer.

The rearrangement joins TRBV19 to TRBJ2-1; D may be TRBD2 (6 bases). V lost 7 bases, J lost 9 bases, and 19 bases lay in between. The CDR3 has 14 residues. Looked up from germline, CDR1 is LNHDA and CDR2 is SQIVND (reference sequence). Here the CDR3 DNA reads TGTGCCAGTATTGGCCCAGCCGGGGGAGTTGAGCAGTTCTTC. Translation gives CASIGPAGGVEQFF.

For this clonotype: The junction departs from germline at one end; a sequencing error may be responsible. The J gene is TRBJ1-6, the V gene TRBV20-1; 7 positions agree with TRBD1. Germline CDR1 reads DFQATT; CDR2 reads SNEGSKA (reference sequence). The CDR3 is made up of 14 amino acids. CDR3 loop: CSASSQGDNSPIHF. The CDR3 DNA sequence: TGCAGTGCTAGTAGTCAGGGGGATAATTCACCCATCCACTTT.

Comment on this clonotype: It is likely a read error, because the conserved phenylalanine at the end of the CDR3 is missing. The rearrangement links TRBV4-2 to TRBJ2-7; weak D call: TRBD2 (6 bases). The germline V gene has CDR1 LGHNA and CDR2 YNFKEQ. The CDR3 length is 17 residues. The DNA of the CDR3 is TGTGACAGCAGCCCACCTATCGTGGGGGGACTCGGCTACGAGCAGTACTTA. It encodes CDSSPPIVGGLGYEQYL.

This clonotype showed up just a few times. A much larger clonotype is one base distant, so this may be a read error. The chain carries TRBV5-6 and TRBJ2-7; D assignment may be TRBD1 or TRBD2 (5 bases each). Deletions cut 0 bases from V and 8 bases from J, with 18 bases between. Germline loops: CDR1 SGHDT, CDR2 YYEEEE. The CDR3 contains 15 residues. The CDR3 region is CASSLEPRGSHKQYF. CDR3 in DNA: TGTGCCAGCAGCTTGGAGCCCCGGGGCTCCCACAAGCAGTACTTC.

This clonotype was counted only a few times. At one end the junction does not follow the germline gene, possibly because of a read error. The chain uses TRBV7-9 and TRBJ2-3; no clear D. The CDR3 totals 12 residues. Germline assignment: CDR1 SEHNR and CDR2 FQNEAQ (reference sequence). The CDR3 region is CDSSGDADTQYF. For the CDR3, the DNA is TGTGACAGCTCTGGGGATGCAGATACGCAGTATTTT.

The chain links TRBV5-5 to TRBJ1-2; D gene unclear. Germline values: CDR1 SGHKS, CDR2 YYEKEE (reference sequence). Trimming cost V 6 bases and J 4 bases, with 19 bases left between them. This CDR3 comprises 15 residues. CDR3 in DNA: TGTGCCAGCAACTTATGGACCCGCGACCTCTATGGCTACACCTTC. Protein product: CASNLWTRDLYGYTF.

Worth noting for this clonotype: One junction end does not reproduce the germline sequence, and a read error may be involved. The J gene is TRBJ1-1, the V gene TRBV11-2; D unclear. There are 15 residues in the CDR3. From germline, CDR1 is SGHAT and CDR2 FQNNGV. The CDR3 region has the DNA TGTGCCAGCTGCTTCGTCAATTCAAGGAACACTGAACCTTTCTTT. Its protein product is CASCFVNSRNTEPFF. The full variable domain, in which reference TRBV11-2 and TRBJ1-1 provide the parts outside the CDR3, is EAGVAQSPRYKIIEKRQSVAFWCNPISGHATLYWYQQILGQGPKLLIQFQNNGVVDDSQLPKDRFSAERLKGVDSTLKIQPAKLEDSAVYLCASCFVNSRNTEPFFGQGTRLTVV.

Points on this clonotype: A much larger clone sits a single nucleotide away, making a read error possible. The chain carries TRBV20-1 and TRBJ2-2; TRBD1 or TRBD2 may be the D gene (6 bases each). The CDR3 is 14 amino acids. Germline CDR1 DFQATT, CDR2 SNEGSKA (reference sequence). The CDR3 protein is CSAGSGAHTGVLFF. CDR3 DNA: TGCAGTGCTGGTTCGGGGGCACACACCGGGGTGCTGTTTTTT.

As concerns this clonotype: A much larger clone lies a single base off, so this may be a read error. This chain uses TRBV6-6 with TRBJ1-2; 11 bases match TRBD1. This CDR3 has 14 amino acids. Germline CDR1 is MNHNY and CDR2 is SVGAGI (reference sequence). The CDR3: CTSTPDRGLYGYTF. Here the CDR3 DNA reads TGTACCAGCACCCCGGACAGGGGGCTCTATGGCTACACCTTC.

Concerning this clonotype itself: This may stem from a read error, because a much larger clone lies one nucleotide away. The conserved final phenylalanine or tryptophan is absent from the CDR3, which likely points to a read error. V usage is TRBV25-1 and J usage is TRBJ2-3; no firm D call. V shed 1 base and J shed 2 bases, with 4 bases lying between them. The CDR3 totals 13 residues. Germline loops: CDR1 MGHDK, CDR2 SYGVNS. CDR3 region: CASSEWITDTQYS. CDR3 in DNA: TGTGCCAGCAGTGAATGGATCACAGATACGCAGTATTCT.

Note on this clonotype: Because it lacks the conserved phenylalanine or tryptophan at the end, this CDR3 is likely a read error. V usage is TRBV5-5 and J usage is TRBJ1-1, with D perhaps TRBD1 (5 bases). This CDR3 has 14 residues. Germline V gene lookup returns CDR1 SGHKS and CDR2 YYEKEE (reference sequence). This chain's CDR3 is CSSSLAGLGTEAFI. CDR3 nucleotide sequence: TGTTCCAGCAGCTTGGCAGGGCTGGGCACTGAAGCTTTCATT.

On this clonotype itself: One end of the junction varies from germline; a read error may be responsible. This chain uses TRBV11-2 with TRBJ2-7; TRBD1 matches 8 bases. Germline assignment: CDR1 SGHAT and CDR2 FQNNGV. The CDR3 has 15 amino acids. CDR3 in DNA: TGTGCCAGCAGCTTGGCTCAGGGGGCCCCTTACGAGCAGTATTTC. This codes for CASSLAQGAPYEQYF.

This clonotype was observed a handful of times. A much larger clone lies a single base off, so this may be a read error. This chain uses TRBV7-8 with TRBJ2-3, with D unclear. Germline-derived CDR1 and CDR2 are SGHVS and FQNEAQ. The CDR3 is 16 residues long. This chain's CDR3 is CASSLALAAQTDMQYF. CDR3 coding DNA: TGTGCCAGCAGCTTAGCTCTGGCAGCACAAACAGATATGCAGTATTTT.

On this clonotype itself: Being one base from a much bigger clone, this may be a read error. In DNA, the CDR3 is TGTGCCAGCAGTTTAGGGGGCAGAACTAGCAAAAAACTGTTTTTT. Protein product: CASSLGGRTSKKLFF. The chain couples TRBV28 to TRBJ1-4; tentative D call: TRBD1 (6 bases). The CDR3 is made up of 15 amino acids. Trimming left V 2 bases short and J 9 bases short, with 16 bases between. Germline CDR1 MDHEN, CDR2 SYDVKM. The whole variable domain, filled in from reference TRBV28 and TRBJ1-4, reads DVKVTQSSRYLVKRTGEKVFLECVQDMDHENMFWYRQDPGLGLRLIYFSYDVKMKEKGDIPEGYSVSREKKERFSLILESASTNQTSMYLCASSLGGRTSKKLFFGSGTQLSVL.

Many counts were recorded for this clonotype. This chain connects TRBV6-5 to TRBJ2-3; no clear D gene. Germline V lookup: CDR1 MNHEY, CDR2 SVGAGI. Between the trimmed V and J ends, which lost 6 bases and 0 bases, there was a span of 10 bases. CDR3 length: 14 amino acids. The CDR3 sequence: CASRRMQSTDTQYF. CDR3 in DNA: TGTGCCAGCAGGAGAATGCAGAGCACAGATACGCAGTATTTT.

CDR3 sequence: CASSLVGWDLEKYF. CDR3 coding DNA: TGTGCCAGCAGCTTAGTTGGTTGGGATCTAGAGAAATACTTC. The gene calls are TRBV11-2 and TRBJ2-7; no firm D call. Germline-derived CDR1 and CDR2 are SGHAT and FQNNGV. The CDR3 has 14 residues. V was cut by 1 base and J by 13 bases, with 20 bases left in between.